A single sample is the source of the 17 T cell receptor beta chains below, sequenced in a study of cytomegalovirus exposure and HLA in healthy donors. PCR amplification relied on 60 Vbeta primers (plus 13 Jbeta primers). The method was immunoSEQ multiplex PCR; TCRdb's version includes in-frame clones alone and lacks a portion of them. The table includes around 60,000 clones, about 84% detected once. The specimen sequenced was PBMCs. The origin of the receptors is a male donor in good health and CMV-seronegative.

This clone has just one count. The rearrangement joins TRBV7-2 to TRBJ1-1, with D unresolved. V was cut by 5 bases and J by 6 bases, with 19 bases left in between. The CDR3 contains 15 residues. Germline V gives CDR1 SGHTA, CDR2 FQGNSA. The CDR3 nucleotides are TGTGCCAGCAGCCACCTAGGCCTCTCTGAGCCTGAAGCTTTCTTT. Translation gives CASSHLGLSEPEAFF.

The CDR3 DNA follows: TGTGCCAGTAGTATAGGATTGGGGGCTACTACCTACAATGAGCAGTTCTTC. This encodes CASSIGLGATTYNEQFF. The chain employs TRBV19 and TRBJ2-1; weak D call: TRBD1 (6 bases). Trimming cost V 1 base and J 2 bases, with 15 bases left between them. This CDR3 contains 17 residues. Germline values: CDR1 LNHDA, CDR2 SQIVND (reference sequence).

This chain links TRBV11-3 with TRBJ2-7; 7 bases line up with TRBD1. Germline V gives CDR1 SGHNT, CDR2 YENEEA. This CDR3 spans 14 amino acids. J lost 3 bases, V lost 1 base, and 3 bases had no gene match. CDR3 residues: CASSLGGTDYEQYF. CDR3 nucleotide sequence: TGTGCCAGCAGCTTAGGTGGGACAGACTACGAGCAGTACTTC.

J is TRBJ1-2 and V is TRBV2, with 8 nucleotides matching TRBD1. The CDR3 runs 15 residues. J gave up 3 bases and V 3 bases, and 6 bases lay outside the gene matches. Germline V CDR1 and CDR2: SNHLY, FYNNEI. CDR3 nucleotide sequence: TGTGCCAGCAGTGAGGCAGGGGGCGCGGACTATGGCTACACCTTC. Its translation is CASSEAGGADYGYTF.

The rearrangement uses TRBV2 and TRBJ1-5, with 12 positions matching TRBD1. The V gene end was trimmed by 7 bases and the J gene end by 7 bases; junction bases not matched to a gene: 5. CDR3 length: 14 amino acids. Per germline, CDR1 SNHLY and CDR2 FYNNEI. CDR3 DNA: TGTGCCAGCACCATCGGGACAGGGGGCCAGCCCCAGCATTTT. It encodes CASTIGTGGQPQHF.

The chain links TRBV9 to TRBJ1-1; 7 bases line up with TRBD1. The CDR3 extends over 17 amino acids. Germline V gene sequence: CDR1 SGDLS, CDR2 YYNGEE. J lost 5 bases, V lost 3 bases, and 16 bases had no gene match. The CDR3 loop reads CASSGASDRAMDTEAFF. CDR3 in DNA: TGTGCCAGCAGCGGAGCCTCAGACAGGGCCATGGATACTGAAGCTTTCTTT.

The J gene is TRBJ2-5, the V gene TRBV6-5; 12 bases agree with TRBD2. The CDR3 is 15 amino acids. Trimming removed 6 bases from V and 7 bases from J; junction bases left unmatched: 9. Looked up from germline, CDR1 is MNHEY and CDR2 is SVGAGI. The CDR3 here is CASSPSSGGAVTQYF. The CDR3 bases are TGTGCCAGCAGCCCCTCTAGCGGGGGGGCCGTGACCCAGTACTTC.

The CDR3 loop reads CASRSRVTGELFF. The CDR3 nucleotides are TGTGCCAGCCGTAGTCGGGTCACCGGGGAGCTGTTTTTT. This chain uses TRBV6-5 with TRBJ2-2, with D hard to call. The V and J ends lost 8 bases and 4 bases respectively, with 11 bases between them. The germline CDR1 and CDR2 sequences are MNHEY and SVGAGI. The CDR3 sequence is 13 residues long.

This sequence joins TRBV6-6 and TRBJ2-7; TRBD2 matches 11 bases. Trimming cost V 7 bases and J 7 bases; bases outside gene matches: 9. The CDR3 is 14 amino acids. Germline V gene data show CDR1 as MNHNY and CDR2 as SVGAGI (reference sequence). The CDR3 region is CASKMGLAVEEQYF. The CDR3 DNA is TGTGCCAGCAAGATGGGACTAGCGGTCGAGGAGCAGTACTTC.

The chain is built from TRBV18 and TRBJ2-1; no clear D gene. The CDR3 extends over 14 amino acids. The V end was cut by 4 bases, the J end by 5 bases, with 12 bases between. Germline V gene data show CDR1 as KGHSH and CDR2 as LQKENI. The CDR3 coding sequence is TGTGCCAGCTCACGGTCTGGCGGCAACAATGAGCAGTTCTTC. Translating gives CASSRSGGNNEQFF. The whole variable domain, remainder taken from reference TRBV18 and TRBJ2-1, is NAGVMQNPRHLVRRRGQEARLRCSPMKGHSHVYWYRQLPEEGLKFMVYLQKENIIDESGMPKERFSAEFPKEGPSILRIQQVVRGDSAAYFCASSRSGGNNEQFFGPGTRLTVL.

The chain couples TRBV5-6 to TRBJ1-5; D unclear. V gave up 0 bases and J gave up 3 bases, with 10 bases separating them. The germline CDR1 and CDR2 sequences are SGHDT and YYEEEE. The CDR3 is 15 residues long. This chain's CDR3 is CASSLDEEANQPQHF. The CDR3 DNA sequence: TGTGCCAGCAGCTTGGATGAGGAGGCCAATCAGCCCCAGCATTTT.

The J gene is TRBJ1-3, the V gene TRBV7-7, with D perhaps matching TRBD1 (6 bases). The length of the CDR3 is 16 residues. Germline V gives CDR1 SSHAT, CDR2 FNYEAQ (reference sequence). Trimming shortened V by 5 bases and J by 4 bases, and 18 bases separated the two germline ends. The CDR3 loop reads CASSPGSEGEGNTIYF. The CDR3 DNA reads as TGTGCCAGCAGCCCCGGGTCCGAGGGGGAGGGAAACACCATATATTTT.

The CDR3 is CASSPGTGGNTIYF. The CDR3 nucleotides read TGTGCCAGCAGTCCGGGGACAGGGGGAAACACCATATATTTT. The chain uses TRBV27 and TRBJ1-3; 9 positions agree with TRBD1. After removal of 5 bases from V and 4 bases from J, the junction contained 3 bases not matched to a gene. This CDR3 has 14 residues. The germline V gene encodes CDR1 MNHEY and CDR2 SMNVEV (reference sequence).

This clone was seen a handful of times. This chain connects TRBV7-2 to TRBJ2-7; TRBD1 agrees at 12 bases. Germline V gives CDR1 SGHTA, CDR2 FQGNSA. This CDR3 has 15 residues. J lost 10 bases, V lost 5 bases, and 12 bases had no gene match. The CDR3 region has the DNA TGTGCCAGCAGCCTCTTCGGGACAGGGGGCGCGGATCAGTACTTC. Translated, it gives CASSLFGTGGADQYF.

This chain uses TRBV9 with TRBJ2-7, with D maybe TRBD1 (5 bases). The germline gives CDR1 SGDLS, CDR2 YYNGEE. Trimming took 5 bases from V and 0 from J, leaving 12 bases between them. This CDR3 is built from 14 residues. The CDR3 DNA follows: TGTGCCAGCAGTTGGGGCGCAGTCTCCTACGAGCAGTACTTC. It encodes CASSWGAVSYEQYF.

This chain links TRBV5-8 with TRBJ2-3; 9 positions agree with TRBD2. Germline lookup yields CDR1 SGHTS and CDR2 YDEGEE. V was clipped by 1 base and J by 1 base; unmatched bases: 1. CDR3 size: 15 residues. In DNA form, the CDR3 reads TGTGCCAGCAGCTTGAAGCGGGGGGGCACAGATACGCAGTATTTT. It yields the protein CASSLKRGGTDTQYF.

The V gene is TRBV7-2, the J gene TRBJ1-1; D is ambiguous. Germline V lookup: CDR1 SGHTA, CDR2 FQGNSA. V was cut by 5 bases and J by 1 base, with 11 bases left in between. The CDR3 sequence is 14 residues long. The CDR3 sequence is CASSTRTENTEAFF. The CDR3 DNA reads TGTGCCAGCAGCACTCGGACTGAGAACACTGAAGCTTTCTTT.